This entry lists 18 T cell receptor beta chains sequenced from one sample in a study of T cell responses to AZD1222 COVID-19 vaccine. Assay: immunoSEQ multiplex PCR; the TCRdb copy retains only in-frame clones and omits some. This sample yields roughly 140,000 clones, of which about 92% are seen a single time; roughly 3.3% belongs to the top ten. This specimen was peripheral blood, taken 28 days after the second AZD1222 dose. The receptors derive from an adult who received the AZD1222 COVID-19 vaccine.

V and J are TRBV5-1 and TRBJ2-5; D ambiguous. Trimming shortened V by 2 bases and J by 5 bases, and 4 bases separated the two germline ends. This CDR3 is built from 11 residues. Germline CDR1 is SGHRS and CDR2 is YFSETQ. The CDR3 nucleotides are TGCGCCAGCAGCTTAATCGAGACCCAGTACTTC. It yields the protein CASSLIETQYF.

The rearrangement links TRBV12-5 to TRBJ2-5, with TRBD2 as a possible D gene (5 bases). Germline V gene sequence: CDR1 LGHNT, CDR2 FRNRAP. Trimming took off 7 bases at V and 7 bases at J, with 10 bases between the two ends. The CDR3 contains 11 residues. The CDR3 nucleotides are TGTGCTAGTGCCATAAGCGGGACCCAGTACTTC. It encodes CASAISGTQYF.

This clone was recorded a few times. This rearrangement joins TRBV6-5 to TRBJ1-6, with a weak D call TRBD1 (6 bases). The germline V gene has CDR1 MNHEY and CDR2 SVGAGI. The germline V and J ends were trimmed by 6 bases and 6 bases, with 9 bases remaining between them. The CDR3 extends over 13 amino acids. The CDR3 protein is CASRGHPNSPLHF. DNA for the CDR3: TGTGCCAGCAGGGGACATCCTAATTCACCCCTCCACTTT.

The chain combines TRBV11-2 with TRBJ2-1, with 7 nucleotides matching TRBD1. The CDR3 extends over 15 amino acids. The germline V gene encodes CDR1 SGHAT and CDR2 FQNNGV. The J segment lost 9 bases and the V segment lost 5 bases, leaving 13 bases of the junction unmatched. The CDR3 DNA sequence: TGTGCCAGCAGCCCAACACGACAGGGCTTCACTGAGCAGTTCTTC. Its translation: CASSPTRQGFTEQFF.

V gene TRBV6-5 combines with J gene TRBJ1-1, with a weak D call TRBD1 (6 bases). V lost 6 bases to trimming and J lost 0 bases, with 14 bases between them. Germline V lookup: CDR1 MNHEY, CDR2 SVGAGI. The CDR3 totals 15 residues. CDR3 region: CASSLPGTMNTEAFF. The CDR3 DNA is TGTGCCAGCAGCCTCCCCGGGACAATGAACACTGAAGCTTTCTTT.

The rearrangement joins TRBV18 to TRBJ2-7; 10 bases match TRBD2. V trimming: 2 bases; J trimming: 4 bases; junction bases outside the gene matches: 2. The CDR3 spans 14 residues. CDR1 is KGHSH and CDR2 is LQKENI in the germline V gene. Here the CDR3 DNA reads TGTGCCAGCTCACCAAGGACTAGCGGATACGAGCAGTACTTC. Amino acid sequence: CASSPRTSGYEQYF.

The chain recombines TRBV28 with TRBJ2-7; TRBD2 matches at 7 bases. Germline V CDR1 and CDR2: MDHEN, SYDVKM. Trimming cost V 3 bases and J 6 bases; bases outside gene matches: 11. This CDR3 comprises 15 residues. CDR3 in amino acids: CASSFRREVRVEQYF. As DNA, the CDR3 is TGTGCCAGCAGTTTTCGACGGGAGGTCCGGGTCGAGCAGTACTTC.

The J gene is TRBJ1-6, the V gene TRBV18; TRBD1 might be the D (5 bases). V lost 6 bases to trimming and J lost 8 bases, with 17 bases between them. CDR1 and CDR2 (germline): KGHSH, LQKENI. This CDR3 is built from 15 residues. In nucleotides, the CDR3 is TGTGCCAGCTCCCCGCTGGGCAGGGAGGATTCACCCCTCCACTTT. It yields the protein CASSPLGREDSPLHF. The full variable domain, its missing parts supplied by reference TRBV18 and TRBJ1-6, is NAGVMQNPRHLVRRRGQEARLRCSPMKGHSHVYWYRQLPEEGLKFMVYLQKENIIDESGMPKERFSAEFPKEGPSILRIQQVVRGDSAAYFCASSPLGREDSPLHFGNGTRLTVT.

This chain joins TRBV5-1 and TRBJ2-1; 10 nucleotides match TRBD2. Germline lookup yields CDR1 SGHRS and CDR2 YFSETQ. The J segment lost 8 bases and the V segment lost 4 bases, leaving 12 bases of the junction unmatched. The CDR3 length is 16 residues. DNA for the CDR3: TGCGCCAGCAGCGCAAGAGTAGCGGGAGGAGTGGATGAGCAGTTCTTC. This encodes CASSARVAGGVDEQFF.

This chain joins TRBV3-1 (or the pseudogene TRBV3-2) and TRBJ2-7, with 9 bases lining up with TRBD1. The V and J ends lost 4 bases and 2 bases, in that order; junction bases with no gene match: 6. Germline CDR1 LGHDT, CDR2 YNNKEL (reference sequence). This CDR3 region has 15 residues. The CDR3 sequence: CASSLSGTGTYEQYF. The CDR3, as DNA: TGTGCCAGCAGCCTCTCCGGGACAGGGACCTACGAGCAGTACTTC.

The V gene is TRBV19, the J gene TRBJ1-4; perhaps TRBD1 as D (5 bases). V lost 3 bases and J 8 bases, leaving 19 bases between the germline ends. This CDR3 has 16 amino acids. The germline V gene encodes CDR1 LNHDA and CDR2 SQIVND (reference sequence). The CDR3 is CASSIHFYGTGEKLFF. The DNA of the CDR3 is TGTGCCAGTAGTATTCATTTTTATGGGACGGGAGAAAAACTGTTTTTT.

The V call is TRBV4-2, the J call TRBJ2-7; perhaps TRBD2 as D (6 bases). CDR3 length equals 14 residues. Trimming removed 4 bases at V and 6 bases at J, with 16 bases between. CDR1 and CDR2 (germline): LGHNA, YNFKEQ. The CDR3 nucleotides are TGTGCCAGCAGCCTCGAAGCGGGCGACGGCGAGCAGTACTTC. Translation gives CASSLEAGDGEQYF.

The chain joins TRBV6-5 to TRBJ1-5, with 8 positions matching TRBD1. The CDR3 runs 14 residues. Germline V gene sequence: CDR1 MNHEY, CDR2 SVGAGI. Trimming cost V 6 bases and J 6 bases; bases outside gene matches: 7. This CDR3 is CASRPGGESQPQHF. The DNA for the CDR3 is TGTGCCAGCAGGCCAGGGGGCGAGAGTCAGCCCCAGCATTTT.

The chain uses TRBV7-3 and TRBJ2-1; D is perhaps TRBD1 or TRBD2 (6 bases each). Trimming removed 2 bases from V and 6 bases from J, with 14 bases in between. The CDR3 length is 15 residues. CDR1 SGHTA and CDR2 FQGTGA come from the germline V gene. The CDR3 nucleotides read TGTGCCAGCAGCTTATTTTTAGGGGGAGGCAATGAGCAGTTCTTC. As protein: CASSLFLGGGNEQFF.

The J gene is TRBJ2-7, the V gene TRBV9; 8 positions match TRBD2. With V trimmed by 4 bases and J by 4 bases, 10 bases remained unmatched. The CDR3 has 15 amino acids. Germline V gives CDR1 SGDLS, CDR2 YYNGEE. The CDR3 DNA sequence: TGTGCCAGCAGCCAATCCAGCGGGAGTGTATACGAGCAGTACTTC. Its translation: CASSQSSGSVYEQYF.

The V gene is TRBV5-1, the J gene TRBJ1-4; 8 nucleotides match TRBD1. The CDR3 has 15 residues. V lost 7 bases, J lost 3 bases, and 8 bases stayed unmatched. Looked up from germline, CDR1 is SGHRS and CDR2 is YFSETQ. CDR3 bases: TGCGCCAGCCGCCCAGGGGGCGACTCTAATGAAAAACTGTTTTTT. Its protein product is CASRPGGDSNEKLFF.

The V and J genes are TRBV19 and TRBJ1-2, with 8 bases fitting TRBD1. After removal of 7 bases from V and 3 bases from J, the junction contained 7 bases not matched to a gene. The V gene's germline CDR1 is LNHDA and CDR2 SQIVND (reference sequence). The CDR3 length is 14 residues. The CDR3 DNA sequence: TGTGCCAGTAACTGGCCAGGGGGCGACTATGGCTACACCTTC. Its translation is CASNWPGGDYGYTF.

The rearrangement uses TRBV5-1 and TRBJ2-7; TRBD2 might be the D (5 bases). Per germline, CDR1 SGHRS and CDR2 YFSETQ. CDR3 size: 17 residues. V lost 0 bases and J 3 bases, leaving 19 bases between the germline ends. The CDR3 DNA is TGCGCCAGCAGCTTGGGGCCGGTAGGCGGAGGCAACTACGAGCAGTACTTC. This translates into CASSLGPVGGGNYEQYF.